This T cell receptor beta chain was sequenced during a study of CD8 T cells in ankylosing spondylitis. Notes on the study in general: There was a TCR beta motif, made of several highly homologous variants, that appeared characteristic of ankylosing spondylitis blood. Reactive arthritis synovial fluid and blood previously showed some of these motif variants.

A note on this clonotype: Its antigen is unidentified.

Construction of TCR beta libraries was performed using quantitative 5'-RACE with molecular barcodes. TCRdb re-called the 5' RACE reads through MiXCR, storing one row per CDR3 protein. Of fewer than 500,000 distinct CDR3 sequences listed, about 24% are singletons. Trimming took off 5 bases at V and 2 bases at J, with 13 bases between the two ends. Germline values: CDR1 LGHNA, CDR2 YNFKEQ. The CDR3 has 15 residues. The sequence came from a male donor with ankylosing spondylitis. This chain links TRBV4-2 with TRBJ2-1; tentatively, D is TRBD2 (6 bases). The sample taken for sequencing was blood, either unsorted or a sorted T cell fraction (not recorded which). The CDR3 coding sequence is TGTGCCAGCAGCGTGAGGAGCGGGCCCTACAATGAGCAGTTCTTC. It yields the protein CASSVRSGPYNEQFF.